A selection of T cell receptor beta chains follows, all from one sample in a study of cytotoxic CD8 clonotypes in ibrutinib-treated CLL. Clones were read by immunoSEQ multiplex PCR, and TCRdb kept only the in-frame ones, dropping some. The table has roughly 190,000 clones, around 72% seen once. The source was PBMCs, collected after 24 months of ibrutinib treatment. Receptors originate from a human donor with chronic lymphocytic leukemia. The CDR3 runs from the conserved cysteine through the conserved F or W. The D gene is left open where the match is weak. Clone size appears in some rows only: once, few, many, or a class for an expanded clone.

len: 13
v_gene: TRBV6-6
j_gene: TRBJ2-7
abundance: once
d_gene: NA
CDR3nt: TGTGCCAGCAGCGACTTCCTTGGGGGGGAGCAGTACTTC
CDR3aa: CASSDFLGGEQYF

len: 14
v_gene: TRBV4-3
j_gene: TRBJ2-7
abundance: NA
d_gene: NA
CDR3nt: TGCGCCAGCAGCCAAACAACAGGTGGCTACGAGCAGTACTTC
CDR3aa: CASSQTTGGYEQYF

len: 14
v_gene: TRBV7-3
j_gene: TRBJ2-1
abundance: once
d_gene: NA
CDR3nt: TGTGCCAGCAGCCAAACGAGGGACTACAATGAGCAGTTCTTC
CDR3aa: CASSQTRDYNEQFF

len: 15
v_gene: TRBV27
j_gene: TRBJ2-6
abundance: NA
d_gene: NA
CDR3nt: TGTGCCAGCAAGCCCGGACAAGGTGGGGCCAACGTCCTGACTTTC
CDR3aa: CASKPGQGGANVLTF

len: 9
v_gene: TRBV20-1
j_gene: TRBJ1-2
abundance: NA
d_gene: NA
CDR3nt: TGCAGTGCTAGAGAGGGCTACACCTTC
CDR3aa: CSAREGYTF

len: 17
v_gene: TRBV29-1
j_gene: TRBJ2-1
abundance: NA
d_gene: TRBD2
CDR3nt: TGCAGCGTTGTACCTAGCGGGAGTCACCCTTCAGTTAAGGAGCAGTTCTTC
CDR3aa: CSVVPSGSHPSVKEQFF

len: 15
v_gene: TRBV27
j_gene: TRBJ2-1
abundance: few
d_gene: NA
CDR3nt: TGTGCCAGCAGTCCCAGTAGAGTGGGGGTTAATGAGCAGTTCTTC
CDR3aa: CASSPSRVGVNEQFF

len: 15
v_gene: TRBV28
j_gene: TRBJ1-2
abundance: few
d_gene: TRBD1
CDR3nt: TGTGCCAGCAGTGAAATTACAGGGGGCGAAAAAGGCTACACCTTC
CDR3aa: CASSEITGGEKGYTF

len: 14
v_gene: TRBV5-1
j_gene: TRBJ1-2
abundance: NA
d_gene: TRBD1
CDR3nt: TGCGCCAGCAGCCCGGACAGGGAAGCCTATGGCTACACCTTC
CDR3aa: CASSPDREAYGYTF

len: 13
v_gene: TRBV10-3
j_gene: TRBJ1-5
abundance: NA
d_gene: TRBD1
CDR3nt: TGTGCCATCAGGACAGGGGGTAATCAGCCCCAGCATTTT
CDR3aa: CAIRTGGNQPQHF

len: 11
v_gene: TRBV4-1
j_gene: TRBJ1-4
abundance: few
d_gene: NA
CDR3nt: TGCGCCAGCAGCCACCCGGGAAACCTGTTTTTT
CDR3aa: CASSHPGNLFF

len: 16
v_gene: TRBV4-1
j_gene: TRBJ2-3
abundance: few
d_gene: TRBD2
CDR3nt: TGCGCCAGCAGCCAAGAGGGCGGGAGGGCCCAAGTCAAGCAGTATTTT
CDR3aa: CASSQEGGRAQVKQYF

len: 15
v_gene: TRBV11-2
j_gene: TRBJ2-3
abundance: once
d_gene: NA
CDR3nt: TGTGCCAGCAGCCCAGCGGCACCCCGCACAGATACGCAGTATTTT
CDR3aa: CASSPAAPRTDTQYF

len: 16
v_gene: TRBV7-2
j_gene: TRBJ1-3
abundance: NA
d_gene: NA
CDR3nt: TGTGCCAGCAGCTTGATAGGGGGTATGTCTGGAAACACCATATATTTT
CDR3aa: CASSLIGGMSGNTIYF

len: 14
v_gene: TRBV19
j_gene: TRBJ2-1
abundance: NA
d_gene: NA
CDR3nt: TGTGCCAGTAGTATAGACGACGGGGGAAATGAGCAGTTCTTC
CDR3aa: CASSIDDGGNEQFF

len: 13
v_gene: TRBV19
j_gene: TRBJ1-1
abundance: NA
d_gene: NA
CDR3nt: TGTGCCAGTAGTTCAAGACAGACCACTGAAGCTTTCTTT
CDR3aa: CASSSRQTTEAFF

len: 15
v_gene: TRBV7-2
j_gene: TRBJ1-5
abundance: few
d_gene: NA
CDR3nt: TGTGCCAGCAGCCTCAACGGGTATAGCAATCAGCCCCAGCATTTT
CDR3aa: CASSLNGYSNQPQHF

len: 18
v_gene: TRBV5-1
j_gene: TRBJ2-1
abundance: NA
d_gene: TRBD2
CDR3nt: TGCGCCAGCAGCTTGGCAGGACTAGCGGGAGGGATCTACAATGAGCAGTTCTTC
CDR3aa: CASSLAGLAGGIYNEQFF

len: 14
v_gene: TRBV5-1
j_gene: TRBJ1-1
abundance: NA
d_gene: NA
CDR3nt: TGCGCCAGCAGCTTGAGGGGTGATAGCACTGAAGCTTTCTTT
CDR3aa: CASSLRGDSTEAFF

len: 14
v_gene: TRBV4-3
j_gene: TRBJ2-1
abundance: NA
d_gene: TRBD1
CDR3nt: TGCGCCAGCAGCCTTCAGGACAGGGGAAATGAGCAGTTCTTC
CDR3aa: CASSLQDRGNEQFF

len: 15
v_gene: TRBV5-1
j_gene: TRBJ2-6
abundance: few
d_gene: NA
CDR3nt: TGCGCCAGCAGCCTGACTAACTCTGGGGCCAACGTCCTGACTTTC
CDR3aa: CASSLTNSGANVLTF

len: 15
v_gene: TRBV7-9
j_gene: TRBJ2-7
abundance: NA
d_gene: TRBD1
CDR3nt: TGTGCCAGCAGTTCGTCCGGGACAGGGACCTACGAGCAGTACTTC
CDR3aa: CASSSSGTGTYEQYF

len: 13
v_gene: TRBV29-1
j_gene: TRBJ2-5
abundance: NA
d_gene: NA
CDR3nt: TGCAGCGTTGAAGGGACCGGGAAAGGAACCCAGTACTTC
CDR3aa: CSVEGTGKGTQYF

len: 13
v_gene: TRBV6-1
j_gene: TRBJ2-3
abundance: NA
d_gene: TRBD2
CDR3nt: TGTGCCAACCAGCGGGAGGGCACAGATACGCAGTATTTT
CDR3aa: CANQREGTDTQYF

len: 14
v_gene: TRBV2
j_gene: TRBJ1-5
abundance: NA
d_gene: TRBD1
CDR3nt: TGTGCCAGCAGGGAGACAGGGGTCTTATCGCCCCAGCATTTT
CDR3aa: CASRETGVLSPQHF

len: 17
v_gene: TRBV7-6
j_gene: TRBJ2-1
abundance: NA
d_gene: TRBD2
CDR3nt: TGTGCCAGCAGCTTAAATGCCCGCGGGAGGGCCGGGAATGAGCAGTTCTTC
CDR3aa: CASSLNARGRAGNEQFF

len: 16
v_gene: TRBV4-3
j_gene: TRBJ2-3
abundance: NA
d_gene: TRBD2
CDR3nt: TGCGCCAGCAGCCAAGATATAGGACTAGGCGCAGATACGCAGTATTTT
CDR3aa: CASSQDIGLGADTQYF

len: 15
v_gene: TRBV7-3
j_gene: TRBJ2-1
abundance: few
d_gene: TRBD2
CDR3nt: TGTGCCAGCAGCCACGCCCGCGGGAGTTACAATGAGCAGTTCTTC
CDR3aa: CASSHARGSYNEQFF

len: 12
v_gene: TRBV10-2
j_gene: TRBJ1-2
abundance: few
d_gene: NA
CDR3nt: TGCGCCAGTAGAACAGACTCCTATGGCTACACCTTC
CDR3aa: CASRTDSYGYTF

len: 15
v_gene: TRBV7-2
j_gene: TRBJ2-1
abundance: NA
d_gene: TRBD2
CDR3nt: TGTGCCAGCAGCCTAGCGGGAGCTTACTACAATGAGCAGTTCTTC
CDR3aa: CASSLAGAYYNEQFF

len: 18
v_gene: TRBV14
j_gene: TRBJ2-3
abundance: NA
d_gene: NA
CDR3nt: TGTGCCAGCAGCCAAGATCGAGCGCTAATTTACCACACAGATACGCAGTATTTT
CDR3aa: CASSQDRALIYHTDTQYF

len: 15
v_gene: TRBV6-1
j_gene: TRBJ2-7
abundance: NA
d_gene: NA
CDR3nt: TGTGCCAGCAGTTTCCGGCAGAGTCTATCCCACGAGCAGTACTTC
CDR3aa: CASSFRQSLSHEQYF

len: 16
v_gene: TRBV27
j_gene: TRBJ1-2
abundance: NA
d_gene: TRBD1
CDR3nt: TGTGCCAGCAGTCGGGACAGGGTACGAGCTAACTATGGCTACACCTTC
CDR3aa: CASSRDRVRANYGYTF

len: 16
v_gene: TRBV28
j_gene: TRBJ2-1
abundance: NA
d_gene: TRBD2
CDR3nt: TGTGCCAGCAGTACCTATCGACTAGCGGGGAGGGAGGGGCAGTTCTTC
CDR3aa: CASSTYRLAGREGQFF

len: 14
v_gene: TRBV4-3
j_gene: TRBJ2-7
abundance: NA
d_gene: TRBD1
CDR3nt: TGCGCCAGCAGCCAAGGGGACAGGGAATACGAGCAGTACTTC
CDR3aa: CASSQGDREYEQYF

len: 18
v_gene: TRBV10-2
j_gene: TRBJ2-1
abundance: NA
d_gene: NA
CDR3nt: TGCGCCAGCAGTGAGTCATGGCTTAACCCAAGCTCCTACAATGAGCAGTTCTTC
CDR3aa: CASSESWLNPSSYNEQFF

len: 10
v_gene: TRBV6-1
j_gene: TRBJ2-7
abundance: NA
d_gene: NA
CDR3nt: TGTGCCACCACGTGGCCGAAGCAGTACTTC
CDR3aa: CATTWPKQYF

len: 14
v_gene: TRBV4-1
j_gene: TRBJ1-2
abundance: NA
d_gene: TRBD1
CDR3nt: TGCGCCAGCAGCATGGGACAGGGGTTCGGAGGCTACACCTTC
CDR3aa: CASSMGQGFGGYTF

len: 16
v_gene: TRBV12-5
j_gene: TRBJ1-5
abundance: NA
d_gene: NA
CDR3nt: TGTGCTAGTGCCTTAGGGGTGGTATCCCGCAATCAGCCCCAGCATTTT
CDR3aa: CASALGVVSRNQPQHF

len: 13
v_gene: TRBV29-1
j_gene: TRBJ2-1
abundance: few
d_gene: TRBD2
CDR3nt: TGCAGCGTTGCCCGAACTAGCGGCAATGAGCAGTTCTTC
CDR3aa: CSVARTSGNEQFF

len: 13
v_gene: TRBV10-3
j_gene: TRBJ1-1
abundance: NA
d_gene: TRBD1
CDR3nt: TGTGCCATCCAGGGGGGTACGGACACTGAAGCTTTCTTT
CDR3aa: CAIQGGTDTEAFF

len: 10
v_gene: TRBV2
j_gene: TRBJ2-1
abundance: NA
d_gene: NA
CDR3nt: TGTGCCAGCACCCTGGGCCAGCAGTTCTTC
CDR3aa: CASTLGQQFF

len: 14
v_gene: TRBV28
j_gene: TRBJ1-1
abundance: NA
d_gene: NA
CDR3nt: TGTGCCAGCAGTTTGGTCAGACGGTACACTGAAGCTTTCTTT
CDR3aa: CASSLVRRYTEAFF

len: 12
v_gene: TRBV19
j_gene: TRBJ1-3
abundance: NA
d_gene: NA
CDR3nt: TGTGCAACGGAATCCTCTGGAAACACCATATATTTT
CDR3aa: CATESSGNTIYF

len: 14
v_gene: TRBV6-5
j_gene: TRBJ2-7
abundance: few
d_gene: NA
CDR3nt: TGTGCCTCCCAGGACCAGGCAGGGCCCTACGAGCAGTACTTC
CDR3aa: CASQDQAGPYEQYF

len: 16
v_gene: TRBV4-1
j_gene: TRBJ2-1
abundance: NA
d_gene: TRBD2
CDR3nt: TGCGCCAGCAGCAAAGGTGGAACACTGGGGGAGGGTGAGCAGTTCTTC
CDR3aa: CASSKGGTLGEGEQFF

len: 20
v_gene: TRBV28
j_gene: TRBJ2-7
abundance: NA
d_gene: TRBD2
CDR3nt: TGTGCCAGCAGTTCAAGGAAACTCGGACTAGCGGAGCCAGCAGCCTACGAGCAGTACTTC
CDR3aa: CASSSRKLGLAEPAAYEQYF

len: 16
v_gene: TRBV7-2
j_gene: TRBJ2-7
abundance: NA
d_gene: TRBD2
CDR3nt: TGTGCCAGCAGCCATGGACTAGCGGACCGCTCCTACGAGCAGTACTTC
CDR3aa: CASSHGLADRSYEQYF

len: 12
v_gene: TRBV5-6
j_gene: TRBJ2-7
abundance: NA
d_gene: NA
CDR3nt: TGTGCCAGCAGAAGAGGGGCCTACGAGCAGTACTTC
CDR3aa: CASRRGAYEQYF